Below, one T cell receptor beta chain is given with its context. TCRdb re-called the 5' RACE reads with MiXCR, one entry per CDR3 protein. The profile shows approximately 600,000 distinct CDR3 sequences, 9% to 15% of them singletons. Trimming took 7 bases from V and 0 from J; bases not matched to a gene: 3. The V gene's germline CDR1 is MGHDK and CDR2 SYGVNS. The CDR3 runs to 14 residues. This specimen comes from a study of T cells after yellow fever vaccination. The starting material was PBMCs, obtained on the day of the yellow fever booster vaccination. This chain joins TRBV25-1 and TRBJ2-1, with 7 bases that match TRBD1. The sequence was collected from a man aged 25 to 40 who received the YFV17D yellow fever vaccine. The CDR3 nucleotides are TGTGCCAGCACCACAGGGGACTCCTACAATGAGCAGTTCTTC. Translation gives CASTTGDSYNEQFF.